This TCR beta chain came from a study of shared clonotypes between healthy human individuals. Findings and caveats of the study: Genetic and exposure-history diversity was limited by the few donors.

Some clones are missing from TCRdb's copy, which holds only in-frame ones; the method was immunoSEQ multiplex PCR. The sample contains about 1.1 million clones, about 72% of which appear only once. For this clone: Its antigen is unidentified.

All donors qualified as healthy HIV-negative adults and had experienced no recent acute infections or vaccinations. Per germline, CDR1 SGHTS and CDR2 YDEGEE. This CDR3 contains 16 residues. Trimming took 1 base from V and 0 from J, leaving 8 bases between them. The chain combines TRBV5-8 with TRBJ2-6; D is possibly TRBD2 (5 bases). Sequencing input: memory CD4+ T cells from PBMCs. The subset here: CD45RA-negative fraction. This TCR came from a man between 18 and 35 years old in good health. Some clones in this sample may be carry-over from other donors' samples. As DNA, the CDR3 is TGTGCCAGCAGCTTGACCGGAGGCTCTGGGGCCAACGTCCTGACTTTC. Translated: CASSLTGGSGANVLTF.